A selection of T cell receptor beta chains follows, all from one sample in a study of brain metastases from non-small cell lung cancer. Clones were sequenced by immunoSEQ multiplex PCR, and TCRdb holds only the in-frame ones, with some missing. This table holds over 1,500 clones, over 75% found once. What was sequenced was primary lung tumor tissue. These receptors were taken from a donor aged 40 or older with non-small cell lung cancer. The CDR3 runs from the conserved cysteine through the conserved F or W. D genes are given only for firm matches. Not every row has a clone size; where given, it reads once, few, many or a size class.

v_call,j_call,d_call,clone_size,cdr3_nt,cdr3_aa
TRBV29-1,TRBJ1-2,TRBD1,-,TGCAGCGACCAGGGGGCGGGGAACTATGGCTACACCTTC,CSDQGAGNYGYTF
TRBV18,TRBJ2-7,TRBD1,-,TGTGCCAGCTCACTCCCCGGACAGGACGAGCAGTACTTC,CASSLPGQDEQYF
TRBV7-3,TRBJ2-1,-,few,TGTGCCAGCAGCTTAACCGGGGGGCAGGACAATGAGCAGTTCTTC,CASSLTGGQDNEQFF
TRBV21-1,TRBJ1-2,-,few,TGTGCCAGCAGCAAAGTTCCGACAGTACGAAACTATGGCTACACCTTC,CASSKVPTVRNYGYTF
TRBV27,TRBJ2-1,-,-,TGTGCCAGCCGTATGTTTTTAGACGGTACCTACAATGAGCAGTTCTTC,CASRMFLDGTYNEQFF
TRBV3-1/TRBV3-2,TRBJ1-2,-,-,TGTGCCAGCAGCCAACAGGTGGGCCGGCATGATGGCTACACCTTC,CASSQQVGRHDGYTF
TRBV2,TRBJ1-1,-,once,TGTGCCAGCAGAAGAACCACTGAAGCTTTCTTT,CASRRTTEAFF
TRBV4-1,TRBJ2-2,-,few,TGCGCCAGCAGCCGATTGAGGCAAGGCACCGGGGAGCTGTTTTTT,CASSRLRQGTGELFF
TRBV7-9,TRBJ1-1,TRBD1,-,TGTGCCAGCAGCAAGGACAGGGGCCTCCCTGAAGCTTTCTTT,CASSKDRGLPEAFF
TRBV10-2,TRBJ1-2,TRBD1,-,TGCGCCAGCAGTGATCCAAGTGGGGGACAGGGCCGTTTTAACTATGGCTACACCTTC,CASSDPSGGQGRFNYGYTF
TRBV29-1,TRBJ1-1,-,-,TGCAGCGGGACGGTAGTGAACACTGAAGCTTTCTTT,CSGTVVNTEAFF
TRBV6-5,TRBJ2-5,TRBD1,-,TGTGCCAGCGGCAGACAGGGGCTACAAGAGACCCAGTACTTC,CASGRQGLQETQYF
TRBV28,TRBJ2-7,TRBD1,-,TGTGCCAGCGAATCCTCACCGGACAGGGGGCTCATCGAGCAGTACTTC,CASESSPDRGLIEQYF
TRBV29-1,TRBJ2-5,-,-,TGCAGCGTTGAGGCAGGGCGATGGGAGACCCAGTACTTC,CSVEAGRWETQYF
TRBV15,TRBJ2-1,-,-,TGTGCCACCAGCAGAGACAGTTTTGATAATGAGCAGTTCTTC,CATSRDSFDNEQFF